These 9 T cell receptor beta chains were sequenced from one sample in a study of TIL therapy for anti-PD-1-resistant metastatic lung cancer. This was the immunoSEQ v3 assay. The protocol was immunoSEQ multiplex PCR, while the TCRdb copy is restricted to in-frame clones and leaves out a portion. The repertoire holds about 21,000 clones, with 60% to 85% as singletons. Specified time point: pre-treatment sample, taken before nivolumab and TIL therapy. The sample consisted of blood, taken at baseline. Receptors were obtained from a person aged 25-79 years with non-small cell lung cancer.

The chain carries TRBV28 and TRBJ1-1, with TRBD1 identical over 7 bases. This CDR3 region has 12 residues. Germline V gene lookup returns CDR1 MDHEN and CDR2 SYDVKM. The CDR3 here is CATKRGPTEAFF. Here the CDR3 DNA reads TGTGCAACCAAAAGGGGGCCCACTGAAGCTTTCTTT.

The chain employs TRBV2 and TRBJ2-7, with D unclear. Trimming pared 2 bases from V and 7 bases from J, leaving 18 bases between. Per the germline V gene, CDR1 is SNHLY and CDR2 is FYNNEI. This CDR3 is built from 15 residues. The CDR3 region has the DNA TGTGCCAGCAGTGAAACTTACATAAAGAGATGGGAGCAGTACTTC. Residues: CASSETYIKRWEQYF. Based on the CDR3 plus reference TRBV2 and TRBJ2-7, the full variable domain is EPEVTQTPSHQVTQMGQEVILRCVPISNHLYFYWYRQILGQKVEFLVSFYNNEISEKSEIFDDQFSVERPDGSNFTLKIRSTKLEDSAMYFCASSETYIKRWEQYFGPGTRLTVT.

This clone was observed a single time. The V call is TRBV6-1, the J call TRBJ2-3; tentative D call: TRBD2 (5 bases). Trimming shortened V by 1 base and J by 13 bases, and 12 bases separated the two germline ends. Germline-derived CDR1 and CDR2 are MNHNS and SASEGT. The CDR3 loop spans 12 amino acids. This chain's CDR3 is CASSEVSAEKYF. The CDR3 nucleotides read TGTGCCAGCAGTGAAGTTAGCGCGGAGAAGTATTTT.

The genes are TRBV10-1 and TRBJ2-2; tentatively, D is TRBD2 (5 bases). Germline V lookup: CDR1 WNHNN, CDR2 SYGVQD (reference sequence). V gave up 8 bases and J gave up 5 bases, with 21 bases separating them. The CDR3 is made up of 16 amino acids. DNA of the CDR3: TGCGCCAGCGGAGGTGCTCGTGGCGGAGGTACCGGGGAGCTGTTTTTT. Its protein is CASGGARGGGTGELFF.

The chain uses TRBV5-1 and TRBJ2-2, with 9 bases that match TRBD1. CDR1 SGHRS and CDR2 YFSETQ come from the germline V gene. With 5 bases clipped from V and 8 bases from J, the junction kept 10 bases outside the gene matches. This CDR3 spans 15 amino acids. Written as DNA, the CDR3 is TGCGCCAGCAGACGGGGGACAGGGCTACCGGGGGAGCTGTTTTTT. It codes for CASRRGTGLPGELFF.

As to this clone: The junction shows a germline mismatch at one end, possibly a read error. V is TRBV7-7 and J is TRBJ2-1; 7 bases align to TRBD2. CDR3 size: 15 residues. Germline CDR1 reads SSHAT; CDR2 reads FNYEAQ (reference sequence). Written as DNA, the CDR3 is TGTGCTAGCAGCTTAGGACGCGGGGGTCCGGTTAAGCAGTTCTTC. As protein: CASSLGRGGPVKQFF.

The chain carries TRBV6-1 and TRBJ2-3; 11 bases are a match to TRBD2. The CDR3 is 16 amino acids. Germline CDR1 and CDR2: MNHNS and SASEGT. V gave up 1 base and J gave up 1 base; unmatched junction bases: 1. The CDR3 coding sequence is TGTGCCAGCAGTGAAGTGACTAGCGGGGGCACAGATACGCAGTATTTT. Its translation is CASSEVTSGGTDTQYF.

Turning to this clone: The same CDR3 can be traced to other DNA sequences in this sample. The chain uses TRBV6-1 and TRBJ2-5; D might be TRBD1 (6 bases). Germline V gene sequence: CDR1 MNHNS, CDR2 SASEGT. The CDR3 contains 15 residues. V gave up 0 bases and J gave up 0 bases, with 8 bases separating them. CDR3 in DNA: TGTGCCAGCAGTGAAGCCGCAGGGGACCAAGAGACCCAGTACTTC. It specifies CASSEAAGDQETQYF.

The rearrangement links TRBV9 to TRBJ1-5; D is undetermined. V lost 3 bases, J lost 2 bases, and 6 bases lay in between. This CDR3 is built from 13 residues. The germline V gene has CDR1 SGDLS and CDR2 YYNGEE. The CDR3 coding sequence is TGTGCCAGCAGCGCAAGGGGCAATCAGCCCCAGCATTTT. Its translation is CASSARGNQPQHF.